The rows below give T cell receptor beta chains drawn from one sample of a study of cytomegalovirus exposure and HLA in healthy donors. The assay was immunoSEQ multiplex PCR, and TCRdb's table has in-frame clones only and misses some. The table has about 170,000 clones, less than 85% seen once. The sample comprised PBMCs. Receptor source: a male donor in good health and CMV-seronegative. CDR3s leave out the opening cysteine and the closing phenylalanine or tryptophan. Clone size, where shown, is once, few, many, or a class for clones that have expanded.

j_gene: TRBJ1-2; abundance: NA; v_gene: TRBV2; CDR3aa: ASSGGTNYGYT
j_gene: TRBJ2-7; abundance: NA; v_gene: TRBV10-3; CDR3aa: ASHSGRGSYEQY
j_gene: TRBJ1-5; abundance: NA; v_gene: TRBV2; CDR3aa: ASSGSRGRGNQPQH
j_gene: TRBJ2-1; abundance: NA; v_gene: TRBV11-2; CDR3aa: ASSDGAGTAYNEQF
j_gene: TRBJ2-1; abundance: NA; v_gene: TRBV4-3; CDR3aa: ASSQEVVQGNNEQF
j_gene: TRBJ2-7; abundance: NA; v_gene: TRBV29-1; CDR3aa: SVETASSSYEQY
j_gene: TRBJ2-7; abundance: NA; v_gene: TRBV13; CDR3aa: ASSLSGQVYEQY
j_gene: TRBJ2-5; abundance: NA; v_gene: TRBV6-1; CDR3aa: ASSAGWGGPGETQY
j_gene: TRBJ2-2; abundance: once; v_gene: TRBV4-3; CDR3aa: ASSQDRGVTGELF
j_gene: TRBJ1-3; abundance: NA; v_gene: TRBV28; CDR3aa: ASSNGQGYSGNTIY
j_gene: TRBJ2-7; abundance: once; v_gene: TRBV7-9; CDR3aa: ASSLPGYEQY
j_gene: TRBJ1-3; abundance: NA; v_gene: TRBV7-9; CDR3aa: SSSLTGFSGNTIY
j_gene: TRBJ2-7; abundance: NA; v_gene: TRBV4-3; CDR3aa: ASSPGLAGTYEQY
j_gene: TRBJ2-1; abundance: NA; v_gene: TRBV7-3; CDR3aa: ASSNGGGQVNEQF
j_gene: TRBJ2-3; abundance: NA; v_gene: TRBV5-1; CDR3aa: ASSLYSPGTDTQY
j_gene: TRBJ2-1; abundance: NA; v_gene: TRBV27; CDR3aa: ASSLAGAGGLEQF
j_gene: TRBJ1-5; abundance: NA; v_gene: TRBV7-2; CDR3aa: ASNSQAVSNQPQH
j_gene: TRBJ1-1; abundance: NA; v_gene: TRBV14; CDR3aa: ASRGRHNTEAF
j_gene: TRBJ2-3; abundance: NA; v_gene: TRBV7-3; CDR3aa: ASSLGDRGPADTQY
j_gene: TRBJ2-7; abundance: NA; v_gene: TRBV6-5; CDR3aa: ASGSGHNEQY
j_gene: TRBJ2-2; abundance: NA; v_gene: TRBV5-1; CDR3aa: ASSSGTGELF
j_gene: TRBJ2-3; abundance: NA; v_gene: TRBV5-1; CDR3aa: ASSPFTKERTDTQY
j_gene: TRBJ2-5; abundance: once; v_gene: TRBV15; CDR3aa: ATSPARGTQETQY
j_gene: TRBJ2-3; abundance: NA; v_gene: TRBV9; CDR3aa: ASSEGVSTDTQY
j_gene: TRBJ2-7; abundance: NA; v_gene: TRBV4-1; CDR3aa: ASSLTGTAVYEQY
j_gene: TRBJ1-5; abundance: NA; v_gene: TRBV10-3; CDR3aa: AIRVSGSQPQH
j_gene: TRBJ2-3; abundance: NA; v_gene: TRBV19; CDR3aa: ASSIGLARDTQY
j_gene: TRBJ1-5; abundance: NA; v_gene: TRBV15; CDR3aa: ATSRDYGRTGRISNQPQH
j_gene: TRBJ1-2; abundance: NA; v_gene: TRBV6-6; CDR3aa: ASSTQSGVGYGYT
j_gene: TRBJ2-7; abundance: NA; v_gene: TRBV6-5; CDR3aa: ASSQTSGGTYEQY
j_gene: TRBJ2-7; abundance: NA; v_gene: TRBV28; CDR3aa: ASSTPGQFTEQY
j_gene: TRBJ2-3; abundance: NA; v_gene: TRBV5-8; CDR3aa: ASSLGQGPTDTQY
j_gene: TRBJ2-7; abundance: NA; v_gene: TRBV28; CDR3aa: ASLKRVVPYEQY
j_gene: TRBJ2-1; abundance: NA; v_gene: TRBV5-4; CDR3aa: ASSLGTSYEQF
j_gene: TRBJ2-1; abundance: NA; v_gene: TRBV9; CDR3aa: ASSVDGGLYNEQF
j_gene: TRBJ2-1; abundance: few; v_gene: TRBV18; CDR3aa: ASSPPGLAGLNEQF
j_gene: TRBJ1-2; abundance: NA; v_gene: TRBV9; CDR3aa: ASSPDGGVKVGYT
j_gene: TRBJ1-1; abundance: NA; v_gene: TRBV28; CDR3aa: ASFRGEATEAF
j_gene: TRBJ2-3; abundance: once; v_gene: TRBV6-1; CDR3aa: ASSDISSDTQY
j_gene: TRBJ2-1; abundance: few; v_gene: TRBV21-1; CDR3aa: ASSKAATGESEQF
j_gene: TRBJ1-5; abundance: NA; v_gene: TRBV12-5; CDR3aa: ASGPVEPQH
j_gene: TRBJ2-3; abundance: NA; v_gene: TRBV29-1; CDR3aa: SVELAGVLDTQY
j_gene: TRBJ2-7; abundance: NA; v_gene: TRBV7-2; CDR3aa: ASNTGSPYEQY
j_gene: TRBJ2-7; abundance: NA; v_gene: TRBV5-1; CDR3aa: ASSLGPNSQAYEQY
j_gene: TRBJ2-5; abundance: NA; v_gene: TRBV9; CDR3aa: ASSVGVNGETQY
j_gene: TRBJ1-4; abundance: NA; v_gene: TRBV5-1; CDR3aa: ASSAGQSSGTNEKLF
j_gene: TRBJ1-1; abundance: NA; v_gene: TRBV6-4; CDR3aa: ASSDVVGKKAF
j_gene: NA; abundance: NA; v_gene: TRBV7-9; CDR3aa: ASSLGDSGSRSYEQY
j_gene: TRBJ1-1; abundance: NA; v_gene: TRBV29-1; CDR3aa: SAVGTEAF
j_gene: TRBJ2-7; abundance: NA; v_gene: TRBV11-2; CDR3aa: ASSLVRDDRGFYEQY
j_gene: TRBJ2-1; abundance: NA; v_gene: TRBV27; CDR3aa: ASSSSGANNEQF